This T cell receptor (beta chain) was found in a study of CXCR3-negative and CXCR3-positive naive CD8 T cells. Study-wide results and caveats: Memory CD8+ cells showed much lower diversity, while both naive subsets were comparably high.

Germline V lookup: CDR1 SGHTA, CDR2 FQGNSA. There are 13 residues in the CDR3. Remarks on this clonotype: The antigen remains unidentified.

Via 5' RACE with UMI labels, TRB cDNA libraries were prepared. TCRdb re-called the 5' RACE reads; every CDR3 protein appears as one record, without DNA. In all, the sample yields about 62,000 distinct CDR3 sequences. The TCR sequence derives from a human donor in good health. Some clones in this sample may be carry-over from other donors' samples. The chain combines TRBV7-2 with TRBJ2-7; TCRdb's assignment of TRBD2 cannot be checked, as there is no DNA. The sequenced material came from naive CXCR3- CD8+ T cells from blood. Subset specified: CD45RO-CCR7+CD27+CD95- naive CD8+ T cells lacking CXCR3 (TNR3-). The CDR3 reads CASSHGAGGEQYF.